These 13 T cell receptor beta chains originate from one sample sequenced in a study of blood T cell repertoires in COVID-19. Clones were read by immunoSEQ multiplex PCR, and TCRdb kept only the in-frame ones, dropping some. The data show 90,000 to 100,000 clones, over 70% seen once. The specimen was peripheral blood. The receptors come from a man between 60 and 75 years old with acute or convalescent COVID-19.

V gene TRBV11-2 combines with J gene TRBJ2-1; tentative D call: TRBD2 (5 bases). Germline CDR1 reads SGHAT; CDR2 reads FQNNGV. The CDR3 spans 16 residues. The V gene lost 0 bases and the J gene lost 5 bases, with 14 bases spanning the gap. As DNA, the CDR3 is TGTGCCAGCAGCTTAGAACGGCAAGGGAGAAACAATGAGCAGTTCTTC. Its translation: CASSLERQGRNNEQFF.

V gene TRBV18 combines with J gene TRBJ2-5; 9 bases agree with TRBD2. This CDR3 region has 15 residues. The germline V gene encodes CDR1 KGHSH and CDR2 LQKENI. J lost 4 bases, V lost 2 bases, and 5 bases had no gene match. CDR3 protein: CASSPTALAGETQYF. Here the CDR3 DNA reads TGTGCCAGCTCACCAACAGCACTAGCGGGAGAGACCCAGTACTTC.

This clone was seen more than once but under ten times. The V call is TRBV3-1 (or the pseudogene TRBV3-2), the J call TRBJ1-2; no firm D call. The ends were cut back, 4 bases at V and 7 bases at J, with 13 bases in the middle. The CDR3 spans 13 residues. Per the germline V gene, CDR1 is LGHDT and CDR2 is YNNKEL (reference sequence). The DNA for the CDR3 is TGTGCCAGCAGCCCCGAGGAGGCCTTTGGCTACACCTTC. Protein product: CASSPEEAFGYTF.

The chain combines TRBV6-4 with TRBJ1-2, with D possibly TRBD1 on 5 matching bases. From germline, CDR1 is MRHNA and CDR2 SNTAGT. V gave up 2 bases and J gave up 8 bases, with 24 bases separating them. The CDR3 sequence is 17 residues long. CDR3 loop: CASSDSGTPQGVKGYTF. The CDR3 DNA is TGTGCCAGCAGTGACAGCGGGACTCCCCAAGGGGTTAAAGGCTACACCTTC.

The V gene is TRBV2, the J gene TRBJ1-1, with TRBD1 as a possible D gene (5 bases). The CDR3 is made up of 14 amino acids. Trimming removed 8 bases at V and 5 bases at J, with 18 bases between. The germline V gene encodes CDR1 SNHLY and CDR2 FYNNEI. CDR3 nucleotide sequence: TGTGCCAGCGGACGAGGTTCGGGGGAAACTGAAGCTTTCTTT. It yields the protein CASGRGSGETEAFF. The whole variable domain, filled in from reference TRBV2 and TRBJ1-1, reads EPEVTQTPSHQVTQMGQEVILRCVPISNHLYFYWYRQILGQKVEFLVSFYNNEISEKSEIFDDQFSVERPDGSNFTLKIRSTKLEDSAMYFCASGRGSGETEAFFGQGTRLTVV.

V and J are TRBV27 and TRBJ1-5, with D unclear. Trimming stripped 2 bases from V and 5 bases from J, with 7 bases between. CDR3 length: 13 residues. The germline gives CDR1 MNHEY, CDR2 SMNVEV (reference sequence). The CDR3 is CASSLEYYQPQHF. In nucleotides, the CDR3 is TGTGCCAGCAGTTTAGAGTATTATCAGCCCCAGCATTTT.

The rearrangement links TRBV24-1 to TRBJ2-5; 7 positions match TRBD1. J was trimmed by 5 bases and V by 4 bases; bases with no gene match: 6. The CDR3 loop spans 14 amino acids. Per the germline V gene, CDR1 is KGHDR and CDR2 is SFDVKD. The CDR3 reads CATSEANRGETQYF. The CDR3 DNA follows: TGTGCCACCAGTGAAGCCAACAGGGGTGAGACCCAGTACTTC.

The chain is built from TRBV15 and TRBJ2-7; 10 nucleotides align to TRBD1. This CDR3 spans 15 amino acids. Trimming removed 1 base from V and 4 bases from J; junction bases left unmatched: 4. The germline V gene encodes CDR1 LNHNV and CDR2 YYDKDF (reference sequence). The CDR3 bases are TGTGCCACCAGCAGAGGACAGGGGGCCTTTTACGAGCAGTACGTC. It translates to CATSRGQGAFYEQYV.

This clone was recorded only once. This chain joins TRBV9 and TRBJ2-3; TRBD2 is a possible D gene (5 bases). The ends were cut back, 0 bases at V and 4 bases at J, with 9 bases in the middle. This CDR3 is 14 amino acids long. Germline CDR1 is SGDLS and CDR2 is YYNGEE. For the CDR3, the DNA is TGTGCCAGCAGCGTAGGGAGAGGGCCAGATACGCAGTATTTT. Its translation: CASSVGRGPDTQYF.

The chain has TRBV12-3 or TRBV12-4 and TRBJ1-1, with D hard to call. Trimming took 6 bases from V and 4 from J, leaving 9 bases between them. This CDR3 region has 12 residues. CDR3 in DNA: TGTGCCAGCAGCGCCCAGGTCACTGAAGCTTTCTTT. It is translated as CASSAQVTEAFF.

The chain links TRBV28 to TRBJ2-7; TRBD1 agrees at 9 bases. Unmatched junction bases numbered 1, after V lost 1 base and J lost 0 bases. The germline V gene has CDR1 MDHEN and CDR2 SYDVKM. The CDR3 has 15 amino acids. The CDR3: CASSLSQGASYEQYV. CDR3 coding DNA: TGTGCCAGCAGTTTATCACAGGGGGCCTCCTACGAGCAGTACGTC.

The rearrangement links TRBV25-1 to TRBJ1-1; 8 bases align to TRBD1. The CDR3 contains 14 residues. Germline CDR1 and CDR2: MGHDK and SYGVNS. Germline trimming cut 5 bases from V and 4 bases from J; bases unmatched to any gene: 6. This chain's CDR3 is CASSKGQVSTEAFF. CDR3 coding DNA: TGTGCCAGCAGTAAGGGACAGGTGTCCACTGAAGCTTTCTTT. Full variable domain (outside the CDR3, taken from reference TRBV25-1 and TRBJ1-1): EADIYQTPRYLVIGTGKKITLECSQTMGHDKMYWYQQDPGMELHLIHYSYGVNSTEKGDLSSESTVSRIRTEHFPLTLESARPSHTSQYLCASSKGQVSTEAFFGQGTRLTVV.

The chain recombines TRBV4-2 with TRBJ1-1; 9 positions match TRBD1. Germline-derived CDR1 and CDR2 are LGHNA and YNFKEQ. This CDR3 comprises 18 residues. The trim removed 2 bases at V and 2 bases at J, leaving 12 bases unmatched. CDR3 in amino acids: CASSQRFTGTGYNTEAFF. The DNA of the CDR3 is TGTGCCAGCAGCCAACGTTTCACCGGGACAGGGTATAACACTGAAGCTTTCTTT.